This TCR beta chain was identified during a study of shared T cell receptors in the human thymus. The CDR3 runs 15 residues. The V gene's germline CDR1 is MDHEN and CDR2 SYDVKM. Trimming at V came to 6 bases and at J to 6 bases, leaving 9 bases not matched to a gene. The table lists this clone with a count of one. The data were produced by immunoSEQ multiplex PCR, yet TCRdb's version contains in-frame clones alone and is incomplete. This repertoire shows 700,000 to 750,000 clones, roughly 85% found once; its top ten account for roughly 0.01%. These same data were also listed under a study on human thymus T cells. From that report: The people who donated were healthy Finnish babies having corrective surgery for congenital heart defects. The thymus was resected at corrective cardiac surgery. Repertoires from thymus and blood appeared to show biased V and J gene usage. Thymic repertoires overlap heavily among unrelated individuals, related research has reported.

The receptor was isolated from a girl in the first two years of life with a congenital heart defect. Material for sequencing was thymocytes. V is TRBV28 and J is TRBJ2-1; 9 bases are a match to TRBD2. The CDR3 is CASSALAGLGNEQFF. The CDR3 region has the DNA TGTGCCAGCAGCGCACTAGCGGGCTTGGGCAATGAGCAGTTCTTC.